The 11 T cell receptor beta chains below were found in one sample sequenced in a study of T cell responses to AZD1222 COVID-19 vaccine. Sequencing was performed with immunoSEQ multiplex PCR; in TCRdb, only in-frame clones are kept and a portion is missing. The table records tens of thousands of clones, roughly 86% of them present only once. The starting material was peripheral blood, obtained on day 0 of MenACWY control vaccination. Receptor source: an adult in good health.

V gene TRBV11-2 combines with J gene TRBJ1-5; 7 bases agree with TRBD1. Looked up from germline, CDR1 is SGHAT and CDR2 is FQNNGV. This CDR3 region has 15 residues. V lost 5 bases, J lost 6 bases, and 10 bases stayed unmatched. CDR3 nucleotides: TGTGCCAGCAGCCCAACCCCCGACAGGGCTCAGCCCCAGCATTTT. Encoded protein: CASSPTPDRAQPQHF.

The chain has TRBV5-4 and TRBJ2-3; 8 bases are shared with TRBD2. This CDR3 is 17 amino acids long. J gave up 1 base and V 2 bases, and 9 bases lay outside the gene matches. Per germline, CDR1 SGHNT and CDR2 YYREEE (reference sequence). CDR3 amino acids: CASSLVAGGAGTDTQYF. The CDR3 nucleotides are TGTGCCAGCAGCTTAGTAGCCGGGGGGGCAGGCACAGATACGCAGTATTTT.

This sequence joins TRBV12-5 and TRBJ1-1, with D perhaps TRBD1 (5 bases). The CDR3 is made up of 12 amino acids. The V gene's germline CDR1 is LGHNT and CDR2 FRNRAP. Deletions cut 6 bases from V and 4 bases from J, with 9 bases between. In DNA, the CDR3 is TGTGCTAGTGGACCGGGGGGCACTGAAGCTTTCTTT. It is translated as CASGPGGTEAFF.

The sample holds one count of this clone. The V gene is TRBV10-1, the J gene TRBJ2-3; TRBD1 matches 10 bases. V shed 6 bases and J 6 bases; nucleotides not matched to a gene: 6. This CDR3 has 14 amino acids. Looked up from germline, CDR1 is WNHNN and CDR2 is SYGVQD (reference sequence). CDR3 sequence: CASSDRGRLDTQYF. CDR3 in DNA: TGCGCCAGCAGCGACAGGGGGCGTCTCGATACGCAGTATTTT.

The chain is built from TRBV2 and TRBJ1-4; 7 bases align to TRBD1. CDR1 and CDR2 (germline): SNHLY, FYNNEI. J gave up 0 bases and V 9 bases, and 7 bases lay outside the gene matches. The CDR3 sequence is 15 residues long. CDR3 bases: TGTGCCAGTAGGGGACAGAGCTCAACTAATGAAAAACTGTTTTTT. It specifies CASRGQSSTNEKLFF.

This clone was recorded only once. The chain is built from TRBV6-6 and TRBJ1-2, with 10 bases identical to TRBD1. This CDR3 is built from 15 residues. Germline CDR1 reads MNHNY; CDR2 reads SVGAGI (reference sequence). J was trimmed by 4 bases and V by 6 bases; bases with no gene match: 8. The CDR3, as DNA: TGTGCCAGCAGGTCCCGGGACAGGGGCCTCTATGGCTACACCTTC. Its translation is CASRSRDRGLYGYTF.

J is TRBJ2-5 and V is TRBV7-9; tentatively, D is TRBD1 (5 bases). The CDR3 has 16 amino acids. The V end lost 7 bases, the J end lost 7 bases, and 25 bases lay between the germline ends. Germline CDR1 and CDR2: SEHNR and FQNEAQ (reference sequence). The CDR3 nucleotides read TGTGCCAGCAATTTTGGCCAGGGTAAATCCTTTGGGACCCAGTACTTC. Protein product: CASNFGQGKSFGTQYF.

The chain is built from TRBV18 and TRBJ2-1; TRBD2 agrees at 7 bases. Germline loops: CDR1 KGHSH, CDR2 LQKENI. Trimming at V came to 3 bases and at J to 7 bases, leaving 3 bases not matched to a gene. The CDR3 is 13 amino acids. CDR3 in DNA: TGTGCCAGCTCACCCGGGGGGATGAATGAGCAGTTCTTC. This codes for CASSPGGMNEQFF.

This clone was recorded only once. The rearrangement uses TRBV2 and TRBJ2-2, with 8 bases fitting TRBD2. The trim removed 1 base at V and 4 bases at J, leaving 2 bases unmatched. The germline gives CDR1 SNHLY, CDR2 FYNNEI. The length of the CDR3 is 15 residues. CDR3 sequence reads: CASSEDGGVTGELFF. CDR3 coding DNA: TGTGCCAGCAGTGAAGACGGGGGGGTCACCGGGGAGCTGTTTTTT.

The chain's CDR3 is CASSQPYSSSPLHF. CDR3 DNA sequence: TGTGCCAGCAGCCAGCCATATTCAAGTTCACCCCTCCACTTT. The chain is built from TRBV3-1 (or the pseudogene TRBV3-2) and TRBJ1-6, with D unclear. CDR1 and CDR2 from the germline V gene are LGHDT and YNNKEL (reference sequence). V was pared by 3 bases and J by 9 bases, with 12 bases between. The length of the CDR3 is 14 residues.

The chain uses TRBV2 and TRBJ2-7; 7 nucleotides align to TRBD2. J was trimmed by 6 bases and V by 6 bases; bases with no gene match: 8. Germline values: CDR1 SNHLY, CDR2 FYNNEI. The CDR3 is 13 amino acids. The CDR3 DNA is TGTGCCAGCAGGGGAGGGGCTTTAGGCGAGCAGTACTTC. Protein sequence: CASRGGALGEQYF. The whole variable domain, remainder taken from reference TRBV2 and TRBJ2-7, is EPEVTQTPSHQVTQMGQEVILRCVPISNHLYFYWYRQILGQKVEFLVSFYNNEISEKSEIFDDQFSVERPDGSNFTLKIRSTKLEDSAMYFCASRGGALGEQYFGPGTRLTVT.